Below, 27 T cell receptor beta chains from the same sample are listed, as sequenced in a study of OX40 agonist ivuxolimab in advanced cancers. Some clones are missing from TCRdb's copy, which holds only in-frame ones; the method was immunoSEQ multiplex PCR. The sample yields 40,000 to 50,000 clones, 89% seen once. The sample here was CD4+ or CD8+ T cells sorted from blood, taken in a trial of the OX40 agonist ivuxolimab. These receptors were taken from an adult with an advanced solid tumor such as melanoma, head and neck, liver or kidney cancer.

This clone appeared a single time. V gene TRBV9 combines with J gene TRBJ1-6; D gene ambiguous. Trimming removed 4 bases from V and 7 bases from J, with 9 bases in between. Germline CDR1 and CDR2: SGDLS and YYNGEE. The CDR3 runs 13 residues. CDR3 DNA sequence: TGTGCCAGCAGCCGTCTGGGCAATTCACCCCTCCACTTT. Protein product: CASSRLGNSPLHF.

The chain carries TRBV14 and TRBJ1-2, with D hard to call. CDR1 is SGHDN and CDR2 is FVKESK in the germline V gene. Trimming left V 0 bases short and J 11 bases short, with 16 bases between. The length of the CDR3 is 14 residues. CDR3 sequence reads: CASSQDRVGPGYTF. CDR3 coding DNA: TGTGCCAGCAGCCAAGATCGGGTCGGACCGGGATACACCTTC.

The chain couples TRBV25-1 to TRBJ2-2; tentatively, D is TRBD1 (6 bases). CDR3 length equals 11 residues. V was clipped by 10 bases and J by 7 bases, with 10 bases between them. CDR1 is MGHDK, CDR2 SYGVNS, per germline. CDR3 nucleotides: TGTGCCACCCAGGGGAACGGGGAGCTGTTTTTT. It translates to CATQGNGELFF. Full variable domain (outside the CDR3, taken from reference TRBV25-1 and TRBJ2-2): EADIYQTPRYLVIGTGKKITLECSQTMGHDKMYWYQQDPGMELHLIHYSYGVNSTEKGDLSSESTVSRIRTEHFPLTLESARPSHTSQYLCATQGNGELFFGEGSRLTVL.

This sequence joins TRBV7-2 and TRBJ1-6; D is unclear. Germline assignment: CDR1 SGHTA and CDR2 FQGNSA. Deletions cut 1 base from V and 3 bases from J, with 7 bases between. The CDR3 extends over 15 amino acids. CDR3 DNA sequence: TGTGCCAGCAGCTTAGGTGTGGGCTATAATTCACCCCTCCACTTT. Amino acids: CASSLGVGYNSPLHF.

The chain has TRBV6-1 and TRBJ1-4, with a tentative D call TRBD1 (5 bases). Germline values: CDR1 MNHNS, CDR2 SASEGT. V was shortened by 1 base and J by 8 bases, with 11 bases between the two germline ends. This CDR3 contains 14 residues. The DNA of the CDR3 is TGTGCCAGCAGTGAAGGACAGAGGTGGGAAAAACTGTTTTTT. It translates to CASSEGQRWEKLFF.

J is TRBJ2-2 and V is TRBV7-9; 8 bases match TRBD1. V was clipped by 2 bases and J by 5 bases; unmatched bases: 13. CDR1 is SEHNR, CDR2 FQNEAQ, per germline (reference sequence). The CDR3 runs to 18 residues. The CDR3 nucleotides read TGTGCCAGCAGCTTAACACAGGGGGTTGCGGGTTTTACCGGGGAGCTGTTTTTT. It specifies CASSLTQGVAGFTGELFF.

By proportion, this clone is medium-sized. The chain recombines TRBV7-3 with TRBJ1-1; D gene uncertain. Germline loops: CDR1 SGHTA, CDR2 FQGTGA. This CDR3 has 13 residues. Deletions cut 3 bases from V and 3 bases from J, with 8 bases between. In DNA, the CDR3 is TGTGCCAGCAGCTTCGGAAGGGACACTGAAGCTTTCTTT. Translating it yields CASSFGRDTEAFF.

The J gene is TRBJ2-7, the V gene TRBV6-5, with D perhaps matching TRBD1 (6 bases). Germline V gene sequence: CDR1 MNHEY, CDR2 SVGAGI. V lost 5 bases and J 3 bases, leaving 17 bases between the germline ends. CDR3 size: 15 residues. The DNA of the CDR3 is TGTGCCAGCAGTCCTCACGAAGGACAGTTCTACGAGCAGTACTTC. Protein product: CASSPHEGQFYEQYF.

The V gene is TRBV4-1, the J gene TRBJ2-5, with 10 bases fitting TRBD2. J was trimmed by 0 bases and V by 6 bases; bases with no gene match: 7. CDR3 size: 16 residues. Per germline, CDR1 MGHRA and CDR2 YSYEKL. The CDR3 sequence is CASSRRLAGDQETQYF. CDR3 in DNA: TGCGCCAGCAGTCGAAGGCTAGCGGGGGACCAAGAGACCCAGTACTTC.

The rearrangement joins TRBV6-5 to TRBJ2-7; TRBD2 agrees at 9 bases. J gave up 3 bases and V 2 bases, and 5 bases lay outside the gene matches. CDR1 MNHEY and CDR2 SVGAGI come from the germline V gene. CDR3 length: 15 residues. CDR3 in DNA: TGTGCCAGCAGTTACCTTGCGGGGGGGAACTACGAGCAGTACTTC. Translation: CASSYLAGGNYEQYF.

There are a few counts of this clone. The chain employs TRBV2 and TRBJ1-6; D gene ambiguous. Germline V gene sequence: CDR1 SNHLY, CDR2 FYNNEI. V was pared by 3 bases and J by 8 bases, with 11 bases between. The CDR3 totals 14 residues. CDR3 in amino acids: CASSEEEGYSPLHF. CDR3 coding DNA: TGTGCCAGCAGTGAGGAAGAGGGTTATTCACCCCTCCACTTT.

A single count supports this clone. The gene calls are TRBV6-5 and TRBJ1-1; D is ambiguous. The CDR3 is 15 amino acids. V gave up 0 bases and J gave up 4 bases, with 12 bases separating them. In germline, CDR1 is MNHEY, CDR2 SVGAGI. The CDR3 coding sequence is TGTGCCAGCAGTTACTCGTCTTTACGGGGCACTGAAGCTTTCTTT. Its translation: CASSYSSLRGTEAFF.

The CDR3 loop is CASVTWNTDTQYF. CDR3 nucleotide sequence: TGTGCCAGCGTGACTTGGAACACAGATACGCAGTATTTT. This sequence joins TRBV5-8 and TRBJ2-3; no clear D gene. Between the trimmed V and J ends, which lost 7 bases and 2 bases, there was a span of 11 bases. Germline V gene lookup returns CDR1 SGHTS and CDR2 YDEGEE. CDR3 length equals 13 residues.

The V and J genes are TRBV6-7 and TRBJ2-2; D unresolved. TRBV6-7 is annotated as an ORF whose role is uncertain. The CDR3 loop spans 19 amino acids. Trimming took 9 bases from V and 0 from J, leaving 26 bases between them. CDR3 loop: CARTYQIWVSGSNTGELFF. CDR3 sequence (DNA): TGTGCCAGGACCTACCAGATCTGGGTATCGGGCTCGAACACCGGGGAGCTGTTTTTT.

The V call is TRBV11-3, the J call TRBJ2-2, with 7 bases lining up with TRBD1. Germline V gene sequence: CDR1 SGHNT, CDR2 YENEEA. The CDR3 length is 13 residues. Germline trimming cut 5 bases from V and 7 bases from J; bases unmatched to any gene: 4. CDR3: CASSRGRVGELFF. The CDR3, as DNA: TGTGCCAGCAGCAGGGGGCGCGTCGGGGAGCTGTTTTTT.

The CDR3 DNA is TGTGCCAGTAGTCCTTACCCCAGCGGGGTGATCACAGATACGCAGTATTTT. Translated: CASSPYPSGVITDTQYF. The gene calls are TRBV19 and TRBJ2-3, with 7 bases identical to TRBD2. V was clipped by 5 bases and J by 2 bases; unmatched bases: 13. The CDR3 length is 17 residues. From germline, CDR1 is LNHDA and CDR2 SQIVND (reference sequence).

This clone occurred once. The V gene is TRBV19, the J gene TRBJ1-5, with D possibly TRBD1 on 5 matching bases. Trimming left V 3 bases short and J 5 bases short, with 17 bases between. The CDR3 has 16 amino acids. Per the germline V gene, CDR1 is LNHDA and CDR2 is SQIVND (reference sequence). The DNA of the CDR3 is TGTGCCAGTAGTATCTGGAGGGGAGGTGCTGATCAGCCCCAGCATTTT. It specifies CASSIWRGGADQPQHF.

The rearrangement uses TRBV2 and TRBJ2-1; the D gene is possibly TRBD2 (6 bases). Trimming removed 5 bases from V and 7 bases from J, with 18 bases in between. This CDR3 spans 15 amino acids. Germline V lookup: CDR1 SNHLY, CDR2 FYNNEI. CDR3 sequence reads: CASSKEGQLTNEQFF. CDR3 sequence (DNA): TGTGCCAGCAGTAAGGAGGGGCAATTAACAAATGAGCAGTTCTTC.

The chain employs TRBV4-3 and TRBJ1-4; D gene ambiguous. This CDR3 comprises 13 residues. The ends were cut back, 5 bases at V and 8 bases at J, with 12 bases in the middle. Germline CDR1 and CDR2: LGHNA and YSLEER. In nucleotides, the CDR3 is TGCGCCAGCAGCTTACAGCCCTACGAAAAACTGTTTTTT. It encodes CASSLQPYEKLFF.

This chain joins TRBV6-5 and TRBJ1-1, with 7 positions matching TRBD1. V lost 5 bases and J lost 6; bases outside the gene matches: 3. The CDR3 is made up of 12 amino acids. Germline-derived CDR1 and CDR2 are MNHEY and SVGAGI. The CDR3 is CASSRTGSEAFF. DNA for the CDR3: TGTGCCAGCAGTCGGACAGGTTCTGAAGCTTTCTTT.

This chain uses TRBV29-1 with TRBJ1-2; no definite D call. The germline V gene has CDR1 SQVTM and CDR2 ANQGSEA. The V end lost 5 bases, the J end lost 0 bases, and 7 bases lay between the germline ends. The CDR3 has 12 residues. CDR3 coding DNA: TGCAGCGTTTCACCGTCTAACTATGGCTACACCTTC. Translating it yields CSVSPSNYGYTF.

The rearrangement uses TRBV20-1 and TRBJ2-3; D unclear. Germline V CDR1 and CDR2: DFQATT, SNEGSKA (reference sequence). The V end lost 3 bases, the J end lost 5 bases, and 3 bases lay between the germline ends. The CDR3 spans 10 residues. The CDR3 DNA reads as TGCAGTGCTAGTTTAGATACGCAGTATTTT. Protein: CSASLDTQYF.

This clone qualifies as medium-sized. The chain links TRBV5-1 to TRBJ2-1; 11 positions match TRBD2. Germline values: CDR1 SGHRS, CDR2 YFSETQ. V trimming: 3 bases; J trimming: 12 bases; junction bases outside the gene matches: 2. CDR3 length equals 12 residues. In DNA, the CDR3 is TGCGCCAGCAGCTCCACTAGCGGGGGGCAGTTCTTC. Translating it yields CASSSTSGGQFF.

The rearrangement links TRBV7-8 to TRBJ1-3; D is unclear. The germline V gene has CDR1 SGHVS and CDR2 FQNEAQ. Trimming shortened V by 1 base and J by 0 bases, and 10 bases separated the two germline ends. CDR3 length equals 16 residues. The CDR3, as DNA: TGTGCCAGCAGCTTAGTTCCGGGTTTCTCTGGAAACACCATATATTTT. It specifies CASSLVPGFSGNTIYF.

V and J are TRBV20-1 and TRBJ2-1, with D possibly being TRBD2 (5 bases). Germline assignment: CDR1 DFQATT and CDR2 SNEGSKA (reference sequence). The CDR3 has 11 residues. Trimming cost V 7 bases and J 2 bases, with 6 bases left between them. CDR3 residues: CSGETYNEQFF. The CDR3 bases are TGCAGTGGGGAGACCTACAATGAGCAGTTCTTC.

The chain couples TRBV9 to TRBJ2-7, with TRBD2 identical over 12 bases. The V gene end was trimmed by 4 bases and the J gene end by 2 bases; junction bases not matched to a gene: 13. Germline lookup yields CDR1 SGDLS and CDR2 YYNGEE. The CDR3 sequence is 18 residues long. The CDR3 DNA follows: TGTGCCAGCAGCCGGGAAGGACTAGCGGGGCCGGGGGCCTACGAGCAGTACTTC. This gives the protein CASSREGLAGPGAYEQYF.

CDR3 in DNA: TGTGCCAGCAGTAGCGGACAGTCCTACAATGAGCAGTTCTTC. Translation gives CASSSGQSYNEQFF. The chain links TRBV6-5 to TRBJ2-1; tentatively, D is TRBD1 (6 bases). Trimming removed 5 bases from V and 1 base from J, with 9 bases in between. The CDR3 runs to 14 residues. From germline, CDR1 is MNHEY and CDR2 SVGAGI.